A single sample is the source of the 15 T cell receptor beta chains below, sequenced in a study of blood T cell repertoires in COVID-19. Only in-frame clones appear in the TCRdb table, and some are missing; sequencing was by immunoSEQ multiplex PCR. Among 100,000 to 150,000 clones, 85% were seen once, and the ten largest hold under 8%. The source material was peripheral blood. The receptors here all came from an older man with active or convalescent COVID-19.

CDR3 residues: CASSFSGTSGRRSYEQYF. The CDR3 nucleotides are TGTGCCAGCAGCTTCTCCGGGACTAGCGGGAGACGATCCTACGAGCAGTACTTC. This sequence joins TRBV7-9 and TRBJ2-7; TRBD2 matches at 14 bases. This CDR3 has 18 residues. V was pared by 3 bases and J by 1 base, with 8 bases of the junction left unmatched. Germline V gene lookup returns CDR1 SEHNR and CDR2 FQNEAQ (reference sequence).

The chain has TRBV15 and TRBJ2-3; tentative D call: TRBD2 (5 bases). Trimming stripped 1 base from V and 0 bases from J, with 11 bases between. Germline CDR1 LNHNV, CDR2 YYDKDF (reference sequence). This CDR3 spans 16 amino acids. The CDR3 is CATSRGTRTSTDTQYF. The CDR3 nucleotides read TGTGCCACCAGCAGAGGGACGCGGACTAGCACAGATACGCAGTATTTT.

V and J are TRBV5-1 and TRBJ1-4, with 7 nucleotides matching TRBD1. The CDR3 totals 15 residues. Germline assignment: CDR1 SGHRS and CDR2 YFSETQ. J lost 5 bases, V lost 2 bases, and 6 bases had no gene match. The CDR3 loop is CASSFYRGGNEKLFF. The DNA of the CDR3 is TGCGCCAGCAGCTTTTACAGGGGCGGGAATGAAAAACTGTTTTTT.

The chain recombines TRBV12-3 or TRBV12-4 with TRBJ1-2; D gene ambiguous. CDR3 size: 13 residues. Trimming removed 3 bases at V and 4 bases at J, with 9 bases between. The CDR3 protein is CASSFPHSYGYTF. In nucleotides, the CDR3 is TGTGCCAGCAGTTTTCCCCACAGCTATGGCTACACCTTC.

This chain links TRBV18 with TRBJ2-1; TRBD1 aligns across 7 bases. The CDR3 runs 12 residues. CDR1 KGHSH and CDR2 LQKENI come from the germline V gene. After removal of 4 bases from V and 10 bases from J, the junction contained 4 bases not matched to a gene. The CDR3 reads CASSQRQGEQFF. DNA of the CDR3: TGTGCCAGCTCACAAAGACAGGGCGAGCAGTTCTTC.

V usage is TRBV6-5 and J usage is TRBJ2-2; TRBD1 agrees at 8 bases. Losses at the gene ends were 11 bases for V and 6 bases for J; bases not matched to a gene: 8. CDR3 length equals 13 residues. Germline V gene data show CDR1 as MNHEY and CDR2 as SVGAGI. CDR3 in DNA: TGTGCCGCAACCAGGACAGGGTCCGGGGAGCTGTTTTTT. This encodes CAATRTGSGELFF.

This clone was observed a few times. The chain links TRBV19 to TRBJ2-7; 10 bases are a match to TRBD1. Per germline, CDR1 LNHDA and CDR2 SQIVND (reference sequence). This CDR3 has 15 amino acids. V trimming: 6 bases; J trimming: 3 bases; junction bases outside the gene matches: 8. The CDR3 loop is CASSTSGTGVYEQYF. Written as DNA, the CDR3 is TGTGCCAGTAGCACATCCGGGACAGGGGTCTACGAGCAGTACTTC.

The rearrangement uses TRBV6-5 and TRBJ1-6; 8 positions agree with TRBD1. The V gene's germline CDR1 is MNHEY and CDR2 SVGAGI. This CDR3 spans 15 amino acids. J was trimmed by 3 bases and V by 6 bases; bases with no gene match: 4. In DNA, the CDR3 is TGTGCCAGCAGCGGACAGGGCCGCTATAATTCACCCCTCCACTTT. This gives the protein CASSGQGRYNSPLHF.

This sequence joins TRBV15 and TRBJ1-1; 10 bases line up with TRBD1. The CDR3 has 16 amino acids. V was pared by 4 bases and J by 2 bases, with 7 bases of the junction left unmatched. CDR1 LNHNV and CDR2 YYDKDF come from the germline V gene (reference sequence). The DNA of the CDR3 is TGTGCCACCAGCATTAGACAGGGGGCCGGTAACACTGAAGCTTTCTTT. This sequence encodes CATSIRQGAGNTEAFF.

This clone was picked up a small number of times. V usage is TRBV6-2 or TRBV6-3 and J usage is TRBJ2-7; perhaps TRBD1 as D (5 bases). The germline V gene has CDR1 MNHEY and CDR2 SVGEGT. The V gene lost 4 bases and the J gene lost 3 bases, with 13 bases spanning the gap. The CDR3 consists of 14 residues. The CDR3 region is CASSSGRAGYEQYF. CDR3 sequence (DNA): TGTGCCAGCAGTTCTGGCAGGGCCGGCTACGAGCAGTACTTC.

The rearrangement uses TRBV7-8 and TRBJ2-2, with a weak D call TRBD1 (6 bases). V lost 1 base, J lost 1 base, and 10 bases lay in between. Per germline, CDR1 SGHVS and CDR2 FQNEAQ. The length of the CDR3 is 16 residues. The CDR3 DNA follows: TGTGCCAGCAGCTTAGATACCAGGGGGAACACCGGGGAGCTGTTTTTT. As protein: CASSLDTRGNTGELFF. The entire variable domain, with the rest obtained from reference TRBV7-8 and TRBJ2-2, is as follows: GAGVSQSPRYKVAKRGQDVALRCDPISGHVSLFWYQQALGQGPEFLTYFQNEAQLDKSGLPSDRFFAERPEGSVSTLKIQRTQQEDSAVYLCASSLDTRGNTGELFFGEGSRLTVL.

This rearrangement joins TRBV15 to TRBJ1-1; maybe TRBD1 (5 bases). The ends were cut back, 3 bases at V and 11 bases at J, with 19 bases in the middle. The CDR3 has 14 residues. CDR1 and CDR2 from the germline V gene are LNHNV and YYDKDF (reference sequence). The DNA for the CDR3 is TGTGCCACCAGCAGGGGACGGGAGCCCTTGAGGGCTTTCTTT. It is translated as CATSRGREPLRAFF.

The chain employs TRBV5-1 and TRBJ1-1; 9 bases are shared with TRBD1. V gave up 2 bases and J gave up 8 bases; unmatched junction bases: 7. Germline V CDR1 and CDR2: SGHRS, YFSETQ. The CDR3 is 14 amino acids. The CDR3 region is CASSFTGGRIEAFF. CDR3 bases: TGCGCCAGCAGCTTCACAGGGGGCAGGATCGAAGCTTTCTTT. The full variable domain, rest sourced from reference TRBV5-1 and TRBJ1-1, is KAGVTQTPRYLIKTRGQQVTLSCSPISGHRSVSWYQQTPGQGLQFLFEYFSETQRNKGNFPGRFSGRQFSNSRSEMNVSTLELGDSALYLCASSFTGGRIEAFFGQGTRLTVV.

V and J are TRBV30 and TRBJ1-5, with a weak D call TRBD1 (5 bases). The V end was cut by 2 bases, the J end by 4 bases, with 12 bases between. Germline V CDR1 and CDR2: GTSNPN, SVGIG (reference sequence). CDR3 length: 14 residues. The CDR3 DNA reads as TGTGCCTGGAGTCCCGGGGGGGTGAATCAGCCCCAGCATTTT. Translated, it gives CAWSPGGVNQPQHF.

The chain recombines TRBV5-6 with TRBJ2-4, with a weak D call TRBD2 (6 bases). The CDR3 sequence is 16 residues long. V dropped 1 base and J dropped 3 bases, with 14 bases sitting between them. Germline loops: CDR1 SGHDT, CDR2 YYEEEE. Written as DNA, the CDR3 is TGTGCCAGCAGCTTGTCGGGGGTCTACGGCAAAAACATTCAGTACTTC. This translates into CASSLSGVYGKNIQYF.